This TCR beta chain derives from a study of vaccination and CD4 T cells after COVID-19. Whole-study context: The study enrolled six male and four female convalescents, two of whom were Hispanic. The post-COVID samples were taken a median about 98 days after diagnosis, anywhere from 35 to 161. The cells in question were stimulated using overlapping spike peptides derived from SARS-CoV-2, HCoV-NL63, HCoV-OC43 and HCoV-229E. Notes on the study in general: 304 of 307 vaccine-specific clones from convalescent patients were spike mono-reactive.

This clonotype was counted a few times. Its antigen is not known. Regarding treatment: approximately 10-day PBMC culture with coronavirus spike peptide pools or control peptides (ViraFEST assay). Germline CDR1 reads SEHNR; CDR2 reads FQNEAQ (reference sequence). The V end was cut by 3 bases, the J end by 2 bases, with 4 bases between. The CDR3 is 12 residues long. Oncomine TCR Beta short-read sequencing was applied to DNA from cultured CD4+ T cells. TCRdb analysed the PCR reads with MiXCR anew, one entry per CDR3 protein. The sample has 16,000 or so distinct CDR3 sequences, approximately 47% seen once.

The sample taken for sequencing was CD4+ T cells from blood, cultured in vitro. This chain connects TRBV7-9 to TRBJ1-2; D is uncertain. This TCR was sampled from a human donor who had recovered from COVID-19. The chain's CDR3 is CASSFENYGYTF. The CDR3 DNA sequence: TGTGCCAGCAGCTTCGAAAACTATGGCTACACCTTC.